The text below deals with one TCR beta chain. What it recognizes is unknown. Healthy Caucasian donors formed the entire cohort. The sample originates from a study of identical twins. Addition of a universal primer site occurred through template switching, and cDNA carried unique molecular identifiers. TCRdb reanalysed the 5' RACE reads using MiXCR and keeps one entry per CDR3 protein. The table records more than 650,000 distinct CDR3 sequences, around 5.7% of them present only once. Study-level points and caveats: Reduced insertions were recorded for abundant cord blood beta clonotypes, with no such pattern in memory repertoires.

CDR3 length: 15 amino acids. CDR1 and CDR2 from the germline V gene are DFQATT and SNEGSKA (reference sequence). V shed 8 bases and J shed 1 base, with 20 bases lying between them. The chain uses TRBV20-1 and TRBJ2-5, with D tentatively TRBD1 or TRBD2 (5 bases each). Input material: naive T cells sorted from blood. The sequence came from a man between 18 and 35 years old in good health. The CDR3 DNA follows: TGCAGTACACAGCCGCGTCGAGGGGCCCAAGAGACCCAGTACTTC. Residues: CSTQPRRGAQETQYF.